These 21 T cell receptor beta chains originate from one sample sequenced in a study of T-cell reconstitution after alpha-beta-depleted transplantation in children. Researchers prepared the TCRbeta library using unique molecular identifiers, the study reports. TCRdb reprocessed the PCR reads with MiXCR, giving one entry per CDR3 protein. The sample lists roughly 400,000 distinct CDR3 sequences, around two fifths occurring once. The material sequenced was PBMCs, taken before TCRalphabeta/CD19-depleted stem cell transplant. Receptors were obtained from a girl aged 2 to 9 with aplastic anemia, due to receive a stem cell transplant.

V and J are TRBV19 and TRBJ2-1, with 9 positions matching TRBD1. Germline trimming cut 6 bases from V and 2 bases from J; bases unmatched to any gene: 8. This CDR3 is 16 amino acids long. Germline V gives CDR1 LNHDA, CDR2 SQIVND (reference sequence). CDR3 sequence reads: CASRTRTGAAYNEQFF. The CDR3 bases are TGTGCCAGTAGAACAAGGACAGGGGCCGCCTACAATGAGCAGTTCTTC.

This sequence joins TRBV6-2 or TRBV6-3 and TRBJ1-5; D gene ambiguous. CDR3 length: 13 residues. V dropped 5 bases and J dropped 0 bases, with 5 bases sitting between them. Germline CDR1 is MNHEY and CDR2 is SVGEGT. Here the CDR3 reads CASSVYSNQPQHF. For the CDR3, the DNA is TGTGCCAGCAGTGTGTATAGCAATCAGCCCCAGCATTTT.

The rearrangement joins TRBV20-1 to TRBJ2-5; D not certain. Germline lookup yields CDR1 DFQATT and CDR2 SNEGSKA (reference sequence). The CDR3 is 14 amino acids. The ends were cut back, 2 bases at V and 2 bases at J, with 12 bases in the middle. The DNA for the CDR3 is TGCAGTGCTAGATATCCTCGTCAGCAAGAGACCCAGTACTTC. It translates to CSARYPRQQETQYF.

This clonotype has only a few counts. The CDR3 here is CSARSPGQGLMNTEAFF. CDR3 nucleotides: TGCAGTGCTAGAAGCCCGGGACAGGGCCTCATGAACACTGAAGCTTTCTTT. This rearrangement joins TRBV20-1 to TRBJ1-1, with 9 bases that match TRBD1. The V gene's germline CDR1 is DFQATT and CDR2 SNEGSKA (reference sequence). V dropped 2 bases and J dropped 0; count of bases not matched to a gene: 10. This CDR3 spans 17 amino acids.

A few counts support this clonotype. The CDR3 here is CATSDSGTGASRNTQYF. CDR3 bases: TGTGCCACCAGTGATTCCGGGACAGGGGCCTCCAGGAATACGCAGTATTTT. This chain joins TRBV24-1 and TRBJ2-3; 10 bases agree with TRBD1. J lost 7 bases, V lost 2 bases, and 11 bases had no gene match. Germline CDR1 reads KGHDR; CDR2 reads SFDVKD. The CDR3 contains 17 residues.

The rearrangement joins TRBV7-3 to TRBJ2-3; either TRBD1 or TRBD2 may fit D (5 bases each). The CDR3 has 15 amino acids. Germline-derived CDR1 and CDR2 are SGHTA and FQGTGA. The V gene lost 5 bases and the J gene lost 0 bases, with 12 bases spanning the gap. The CDR3 loop is CASSGTGASTDTQYF. In DNA form, the CDR3 reads TGTGCCAGCAGCGGTACCGGGGCTAGCACAGATACGCAGTATTTT.

This clonotype showed up many times. The rearrangement uses TRBV28 and TRBJ2-7; D is possibly TRBD1 (6 bases). Germline CDR1 MDHEN, CDR2 SYDVKM. This CDR3 has 14 residues. The V end lost 6 bases, the J end lost 1 base, and 13 bases lay between the germline ends. The CDR3 region is CASRAYRDSYEQYF. The CDR3 nucleotides read TGTGCCAGCAGGGCCTACAGGGATTCCTACGAGCAGTACTTC.

This clonotype was seen only once. This rearrangement joins TRBV18 to TRBJ1-1; D is unclear. Trimming took 3 bases from V and 7 from J, leaving 9 bases between them. Germline V gives CDR1 KGHSH, CDR2 LQKENI. The CDR3 is 12 amino acids. The DNA of the CDR3 is TGTGCCAGCTCACCTTACGGCAGTGAAGCTTTCTTT. Translation: CASSPYGSEAFF.

Only a few counts were recorded for this clonotype. This chain connects TRBV7-9 to TRBJ2-7, with D tentatively TRBD2 (6 bases). This CDR3 comprises 15 residues. V lost 3 bases, J lost 3 bases, and 15 bases lay in between. CDR1 and CDR2 from the germline V gene are SEHNR and FQNEAQ (reference sequence). The CDR3 reads CASSFRRDSNYEQYF. The CDR3 DNA is TGTGCCAGCAGCTTTCGTCGGGACTCAAACTACGAGCAGTACTTC.

For this clonotype: It may be a read error: a sequence one base away is much more abundant. V is TRBV15 and J is TRBJ2-1; 8 bases match TRBD2. Germline loops: CDR1 LNHNV, CDR2 YYDKDF (reference sequence). The CDR3 consists of 16 residues. The CDR3 reads CATSSGSGSGKNEPFF. The CDR3 bases are TGTGCCACCAGCAGCGGGAGCGGGAGCGGCAAAAATGAGCCGTTCTTC.

This clonotype turned up a few times. This chain links TRBV13 with TRBJ1-2; no definite D call. In germline, CDR1 is PRHDT, CDR2 FYEKMQ (reference sequence). The CDR3 has 13 residues. The V gene lost 1 base and the J gene lost 2 bases, with 5 bases spanning the gap. The CDR3 sequence is CASSLEHNYGYTF. Written as DNA, the CDR3 is TGTGCCAGCAGCTTAGAACACAACTATGGCTACACCTTC. The complete variable domain, with remaining parts taken from reference TRBV13 and TRBJ1-2, reads AAGVIQSPRHLIKEKRETATLKCYPIPRHDTVYWYQQGPGQDPQFLISFYEKMQSDKGSIPDRFSAQQFSDYHSELNMSSLELGDSALYFCASSLEHNYGYTFGSGTRLTVV.

This chain joins TRBV12-3 or TRBV12-4 and TRBJ2-7; 8 bases line up with TRBD1. The CDR3 extends over 15 amino acids. V lost 2 bases, J lost 3 bases, and 6 bases stayed unmatched. The CDR3, as DNA: TGTGCCAGCAGTTTAAGGCCTGGACAGGGCTACGAGCAGTACTTC. Translated: CASSLRPGQGYEQYF.

V gene TRBV6-1 combines with J gene TRBJ2-6; weak D call: TRBD2 (6 bases). CDR1 is MNHNS and CDR2 is SASEGT in the germline V gene. Trimming left V 6 bases short and J 0 bases short, with 12 bases between. The CDR3 has 16 amino acids. CDR3 amino acids: CASRGGGDSGANVLTF. The CDR3 coding sequence is TGTGCCAGCAGGGGGGGAGGCGACTCTGGGGCCAACGTCCTGACTTTC.

This clonotype was counted only a few times. The chain joins TRBV28 to TRBJ2-7; 10 nucleotides line up with TRBD1. Germline CDR1 MDHEN, CDR2 SYDVKM. The CDR3 is 16 amino acids. V shed 7 bases, J shed 9 bases, and the junction held 18 bases outside the gene matches. CDR3 in DNA: TGTGCCAGCACCCGGTTCAATGACAGGGGGCTTGAGGGGCAGTACTTC. Translated, it gives CASTRFNDRGLEGQYF.

The genes are TRBV10-3 and TRBJ2-7; maybe TRBD2 (5 bases). The V gene's germline CDR1 is ENHRY and CDR2 SYGVKD. The CDR3 loop spans 15 amino acids. The V gene lost 11 bases and the J gene lost 0 bases, with 20 bases spanning the gap. The CDR3: CAASKGLGDSYEQYF. In nucleotides, the CDR3 is TGTGCCGCATCAAAAGGACTTGGAGACTCCTACGAGCAGTACTTC.

This clonotype was found many times. The J gene is TRBJ2-5, the V gene TRBV7-2, with D possibly being TRBD1 (7 bases). The V and J ends lost 5 bases and 5 bases respectively, with 18 bases between them. Germline V gives CDR1 SGHTA, CDR2 FQGNSA. CDR3 length: 15 residues. In DNA form, the CDR3 reads TGTGCCAGCAGCATTAGCGGACCAGGGGGGGAGACCCAGTACTTC. Protein: CASSISGPGGETQYF.

This clonotype was seen many times. The rearrangement links TRBV30 to TRBJ2-1, with D perhaps assigned TRBD1 or TRBD2 (5 bases each). V was clipped by 3 bases and J by 0 bases, with 15 bases between them. The CDR3 has 16 amino acids. From germline, CDR1 is GTSNPN and CDR2 SVGIG (reference sequence). CDR3 loop: CAWSATGLSSYNEQFF. Written as DNA, the CDR3 is TGTGCCTGGAGCGCCACGGGGCTTAGCTCCTACAATGAGCAGTTCTTC.

The rearrangement links TRBV11-1 to TRBJ2-1, with D tentatively TRBD2 (7 bases). Looked up from germline, CDR1 is SGHAT and CDR2 is FQDESV (reference sequence). The V end was cut by 2 bases, the J end by 15 bases, with 17 bases between. The CDR3 loop spans 13 amino acids. The CDR3 coding sequence is TGTGCCAGCAGCTTACCGGGGGGCCCATGGAGGTTCTTC. Protein: CASSLPGGPWRFF.

This clonotype has a count of ten or more. This sequence joins TRBV9 and TRBJ2-1; possibly TRBD1 for D (5 bases). V was cut by 4 bases and J by 0 bases, with 17 bases left in between. This CDR3 region has 17 residues. Germline CDR1 reads SGDLS; CDR2 reads YYNGEE. The CDR3 reads CASSPRTTLSSYNEQFF. The CDR3 nucleotides read TGTGCCAGCAGCCCCCGGACAACCCTCAGCTCCTACAATGAGCAGTTCTTC.

The chain couples TRBV6-1 to TRBJ2-7, with TRBD1 matching over 7 bases. The CDR3 sequence is 15 residues long. CDR1 MNHNS and CDR2 SASEGT come from the germline V gene. Trimming cost V 2 bases and J 2 bases; bases outside gene matches: 6. The CDR3 DNA reads as TGTGCCAGCAGTGAAATATGGGACAGTCCCTACGAGCAGTACTTC. Its translation is CASSEIWDSPYEQYF.

Many counts were recorded for this clonotype. The chain links TRBV7-2 to TRBJ2-1; no reliable D call. Trimming removed 8 bases at V and 4 bases at J, with 18 bases between. Germline-derived CDR1 and CDR2 are SGHTA and FQGNSA. The CDR3 consists of 15 residues. CDR3 nucleotide sequence: TGTGCCAGCCAGAGGCAGCCAGGTATGTACAATGAGCAGTTCTTC. It codes for CASQRQPGMYNEQFF. Filled out from reference TRBV7-2 and TRBJ2-1, the complete variable domain reads GAGVSQSPSNKVTEKGKDVELRCDPISGHTALYWYRQSLGQGLEFLIYFQGNSAPDKSGLPSDRFSAERTGGSVSTLTIQRTQQEDSAVYLCASQRQPGMYNEQFFGPGTRLTVL.